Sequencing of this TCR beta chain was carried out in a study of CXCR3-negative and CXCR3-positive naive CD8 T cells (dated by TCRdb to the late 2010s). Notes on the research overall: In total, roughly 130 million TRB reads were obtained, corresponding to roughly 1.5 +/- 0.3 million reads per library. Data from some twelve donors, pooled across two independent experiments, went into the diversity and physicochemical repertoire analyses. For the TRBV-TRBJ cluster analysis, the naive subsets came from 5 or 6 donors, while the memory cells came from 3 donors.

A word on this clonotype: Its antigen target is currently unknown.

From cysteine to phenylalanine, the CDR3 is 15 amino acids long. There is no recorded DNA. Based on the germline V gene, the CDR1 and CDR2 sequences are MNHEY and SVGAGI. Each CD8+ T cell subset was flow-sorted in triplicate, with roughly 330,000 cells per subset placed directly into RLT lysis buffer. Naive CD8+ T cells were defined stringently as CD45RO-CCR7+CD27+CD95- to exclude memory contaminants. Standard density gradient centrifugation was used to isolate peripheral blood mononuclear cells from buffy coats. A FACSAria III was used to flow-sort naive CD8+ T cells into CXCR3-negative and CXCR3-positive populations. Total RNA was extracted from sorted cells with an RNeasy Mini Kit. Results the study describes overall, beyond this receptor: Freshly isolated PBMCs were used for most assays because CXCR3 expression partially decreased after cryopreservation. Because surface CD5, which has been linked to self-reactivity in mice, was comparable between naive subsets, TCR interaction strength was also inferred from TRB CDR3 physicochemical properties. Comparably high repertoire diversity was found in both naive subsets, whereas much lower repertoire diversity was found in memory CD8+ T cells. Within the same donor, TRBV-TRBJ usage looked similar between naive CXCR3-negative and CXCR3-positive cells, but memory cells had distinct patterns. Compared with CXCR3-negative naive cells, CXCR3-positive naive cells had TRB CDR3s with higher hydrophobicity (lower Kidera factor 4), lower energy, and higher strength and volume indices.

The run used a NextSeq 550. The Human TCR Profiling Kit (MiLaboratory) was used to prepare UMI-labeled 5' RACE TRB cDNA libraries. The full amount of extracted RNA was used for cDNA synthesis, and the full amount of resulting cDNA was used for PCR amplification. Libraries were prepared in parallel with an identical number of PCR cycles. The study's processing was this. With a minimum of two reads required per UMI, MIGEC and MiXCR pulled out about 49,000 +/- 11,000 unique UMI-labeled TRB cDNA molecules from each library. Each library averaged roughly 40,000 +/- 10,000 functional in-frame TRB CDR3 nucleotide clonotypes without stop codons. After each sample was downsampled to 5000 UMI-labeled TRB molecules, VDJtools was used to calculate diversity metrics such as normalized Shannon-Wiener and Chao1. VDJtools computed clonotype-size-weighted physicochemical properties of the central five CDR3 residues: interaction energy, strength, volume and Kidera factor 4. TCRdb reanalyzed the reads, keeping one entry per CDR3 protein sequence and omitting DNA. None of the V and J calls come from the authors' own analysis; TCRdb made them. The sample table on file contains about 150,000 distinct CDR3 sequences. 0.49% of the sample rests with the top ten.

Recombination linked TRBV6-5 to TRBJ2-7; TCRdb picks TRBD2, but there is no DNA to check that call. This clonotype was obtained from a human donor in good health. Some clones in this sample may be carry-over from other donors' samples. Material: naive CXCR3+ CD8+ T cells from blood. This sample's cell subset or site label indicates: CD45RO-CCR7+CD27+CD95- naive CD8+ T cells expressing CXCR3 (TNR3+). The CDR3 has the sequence CASSYGAGGVYEQYF.